Shown below are 20 T cell receptor beta chains from a single sample sequenced in a study of T cells in Graves' hyperthyroidism and ophthalmopathy (dated by TCRdb to about 2019). Library creation used multiplex PCR. Sequencing was carried out with an Illumina HiSeq 2000. Amplification of TCR beta CDR3 regions was carried out from RNA transcripts. The first round of RT-PCR for the TCR CDR3 was performed with the HTBI primer set and the Qiagen OneStep RT-PCR kit. TCRdb applied fastp at Q25 and MiXCR to the public reads, then kept only in-frame beta chains. Entries are consolidated by CDR3 protein sequence, retaining the most common genes and DNA. Here the sample has about 160,000 distinct CDR3 sequences; roughly 10% occur a single time. The top ten hold more than 20% of the sample. The source material was blood. Receptors originate from a woman between 18 and 30 years old with Graves' hyperthyroidism that later progressed to Graves' ophthalmopathy.

There are many counts of this clonotype. As DNA, the CDR3 is TGTGCCACCTATGGGATTGGAGGGGCCGAGGACTATGGCTACACCTTC. It yields the protein CATYGIGGAEDYGYTF. The chain links TRBV19 to TRBJ1-2; a possible D gene is TRBD1 (5 bases). The V gene's germline CDR1 is LNHDA and CDR2 SQIVND (reference sequence). Trimming left V 10 bases short and J 3 bases short, with 24 bases between. The CDR3 has 16 residues.

This clonotype was counted ten times or more. The chain has TRBV24-1 and TRBJ2-2; TRBD1 or TRBD2 may be the D gene (6 bases each). The CDR3 runs to 17 residues. Germline CDR1 and CDR2: KGHDR and SFDVKD. V was cut by 7 bases and J by 3 bases, with 20 bases left in between. The CDR3: CATSQQRRGSDTGELFF. The DNA for the CDR3 is TGTGCCACCAGCCAGCAAAGGAGGGGGAGCGACACCGGGGAGCTGTTTTTT.

This clonotype showed up many times. The genes are TRBV6-6 and TRBJ2-7, with a possible D match to TRBD1 (6 bases). V was shortened by 1 base and J by 7 bases, with 14 bases between the two germline ends. Germline V lookup: CDR1 MNHNY, CDR2 SVGAGI (reference sequence). The CDR3 spans 14 residues. This chain's CDR3 is CASSYLQGLREQYF. The CDR3 bases are TGTGCCAGCAGTTACTTACAGGGTCTCCGTGAGCAGTACTTC.

As for this clonotype: This may stem from a read error, because a much larger clone lies one nucleotide away. The chain uses TRBV3-1 and TRBJ1-1, with D uncertain. This CDR3 contains 15 residues. From germline, CDR1 is LGHDT and CDR2 YNNKEL (reference sequence). V shed 4 bases and J shed 0 bases, with 12 bases lying between them. As DNA, the CDR3 is TGTGCCAGCAGCCCGACTGCCCCCTTGAACACTGAAGCTTTCTTT. This gives the protein CASSPTAPLNTEAFF.

The table lists this clonotype with a few counts. The rearrangement joins TRBV6-1 to TRBJ1-6, with 8 nucleotides matching TRBD1. The J segment lost 4 bases and the V segment lost 5 bases, leaving 7 bases of the junction unmatched. The CDR3 contains 16 residues. Germline lookup yields CDR1 MNHNS and CDR2 SASEGT. CDR3 nucleotide sequence: TGTGCCAGCAGTTATTGGAGACAGGGGTATAATTCACCCCTCCACTTT. It codes for CASSYWRQGYNSPLHF.

In this sample, this clonotype turned up many times. The chain recombines TRBV30 with TRBJ1-2; D might be TRBD1 (5 bases). Trimming stripped 0 bases from V and 4 bases from J, with 12 bases between. The CDR3 covers 14 residues. Germline V gives CDR1 GTSNPN, CDR2 SVGIG (reference sequence). In DNA, the CDR3 is TGTGCCTGGAGTGTAGGGCAGGGAACCTATGGCTACACCTTC. It is translated as CAWSVGQGTYGYTF.

This clonotype appeared a single time. It may be a read error: a sequence one base away is much more abundant. The chain couples TRBV7-3 to TRBJ2-3; 8 nucleotides match TRBD2. Germline V lookup: CDR1 SGHTA, CDR2 FQGTGA. The V gene end was trimmed by 5 bases and the J gene end by 6 bases; junction bases not matched to a gene: 4. The CDR3 consists of 13 residues. CDR3 sequence reads: CASSRGGDDTQYF. The CDR3 DNA sequence: TGTGCCAGCAGCCGGGGGGGCGACGATACGCAGTATTTT.

The V and J genes are TRBV5-5 and TRBJ2-7; D is ambiguous. Germline CDR1 SGHKS, CDR2 YYEKEE (reference sequence). There are 14 residues in the CDR3. The ends were cut back, 0 bases at V and 2 bases at J, with 9 bases in the middle. CDR3 sequence: CASSLGPLAYEQYF. The CDR3 region has the DNA TGTGCCAGCAGCTTGGGCCCTCTTGCCTACGAGCAGTACTTC.

This clonotype was counted between two and nine times. The chain combines TRBV6-1 with TRBJ1-3, with TRBD1 identical over 9 bases. The CDR3 sequence is 16 residues long. Germline CDR1 is MNHNS and CDR2 is SASEGT. J gave up 4 bases and V 6 bases, and 10 bases lay outside the gene matches. The CDR3 region is CASSPPQGQGGNTIYF. The CDR3 nucleotides are TGTGCCAGCAGCCCCCCGCAGGGACAGGGAGGAAACACCATATATTTT.

At least ten counts were recorded for this clonotype. V gene TRBV7-6 combines with J gene TRBJ2-7; D may be TRBD1 or TRBD2 (5 bases each). CDR1 is SGHVS, CDR2 FNYEAQ, per germline. CDR3 length equals 14 residues. V was pared by 5 bases and J by 3 bases, with 14 bases between. CDR3 sequence: CASSAGTDRYEQYF. The CDR3 nucleotides are TGTGCCAGCAGCGCAGGGACGGACCGCTACGAGCAGTACTTC.

This clonotype was observed at least ten times. The V gene is TRBV7-6, the J gene TRBJ2-3; TRBD1 aligns across 8 bases. The germline CDR1 and CDR2 sequences are SGHVS and FNYEAQ. The length of the CDR3 is 16 residues. Trimming cost V 3 bases and J 2 bases; bases outside gene matches: 7. CDR3 region: CASSFLDRGVTDTQYF. The CDR3 nucleotides are TGTGCCAGCAGCTTTCTTGACAGGGGAGTCACAGATACGCAGTATTTT.

This clonotype has a count of ten or more. The J gene is TRBJ2-7, the V gene TRBV7-2, with 8 bases matching TRBD1. Germline V lookup: CDR1 SGHTA, CDR2 FQGNSA. The V and J ends lost 5 bases and 3 bases, in that order; junction bases with no gene match: 12. There are 16 residues in the CDR3. The CDR3 nucleotides are TGTGCCAGCAGCCCGATCGGGACAGGTGGGAGCTACGAGCAGTACTTC. Its translation is CASSPIGTGGSYEQYF.

There are many counts of this clonotype. The gene calls are TRBV18 and TRBJ1-2, with D uncertain. CDR1 is KGHSH and CDR2 is LQKENI in the germline V gene. There are 15 residues in the CDR3. Trimming pared 0 bases from V and 0 bases from J, leaving 8 bases between. The CDR3 DNA sequence: TGTGCCAGCTCACCACCAGGGATCCCTAACTATGGCTACACCTTC. This codes for CASSPPGIPNYGYTF.

For this clonotype: This may stem from a read error, because a much larger clone lies one nucleotide away. The rearrangement uses TRBV7-9 and TRBJ2-5; D not certain. Germline loops: CDR1 SEHNR, CDR2 FQNEAQ (reference sequence). The CDR3 length is 12 residues. CDR3 nucleotides: TGTGCCAGCAGCCGCACCCAAGAGGCCCAGTACTTC. Its translation is CASSRTQEAQYF.

This clonotype was counted many times. The gene calls are TRBV27 and TRBJ2-5; D perhaps matches TRBD2 (6 bases). Germline V gene lookup returns CDR1 MNHEY and CDR2 SMNVEV (reference sequence). The length of the CDR3 is 18 residues. The V end lost 3 bases, the J end lost 3 bases, and 23 bases lay between the germline ends. In DNA, the CDR3 is TGTGCCAGCAGTTTTAGCGGCGGCGGAGAGGTCAAGAAAGAGACCCAGTACTTC. It yields the protein CASSFSGGGEVKKETQYF.

This clonotype was seen repeatedly, ten times or more. CDR3 amino acids: CASSLELAGNEQFF. In nucleotides, the CDR3 is TGCGCCAGCAGCTTGGAATTGGCCGGCAATGAGCAGTTCTTC. The rearrangement uses TRBV5-1 and TRBJ2-1, with D uncertain. The CDR3 has 14 residues. Trimming left V 0 bases short and J 6 bases short, with 10 bases between. From germline, CDR1 is SGHRS and CDR2 YFSETQ.

This clonotype was observed many times. The chain recombines TRBV28 with TRBJ1-4; 9 nucleotides align to TRBD1. Germline V CDR1 and CDR2: MDHEN, SYDVKM. The CDR3 sequence is 16 residues long. V gave up 4 bases and J gave up 10 bases; unmatched junction bases: 13. The CDR3 DNA reads as TGTGCCAGCAGTTCCCCAGGGTGGGGACAGGGCGGAAAACTGTTTTTT. Translating it yields CASSSPGWGQGGKLFF.

The table lists this clonotype with many counts. The V call is TRBV28, the J call TRBJ2-1; 8 positions agree with TRBD1. J was trimmed by 5 bases and V by 4 bases; bases with no gene match: 4. The CDR3 is made up of 14 amino acids. CDR1 MDHEN and CDR2 SYDVKM come from the germline V gene. CDR3: CASSSWTGNNEQFF. In DNA form, the CDR3 reads TGTGCCAGCAGTTCGTGGACAGGGAACAATGAGCAGTTCTTC.

This clonotype appeared many times. V is TRBV5-6 and J is TRBJ1-2; no reliable D call. Looked up from germline, CDR1 is SGHDT and CDR2 is YYEEEE. Trimming shortened V by 4 bases and J by 0 bases, and 16 bases separated the two germline ends. The CDR3 is made up of 16 amino acids. The CDR3 reads CASSPAFYGANYGYTF. The CDR3 DNA follows: TGTGCCAGCAGCCCAGCCTTTTATGGCGCTAACTATGGCTACACCTTC.

This clonotype occurred a few times. Germline and junction disagree at one end, which may indicate a read error. CDR3 DNA: TGTGCCAGCAGCTTAGGTACCGGGCATTGGGACTTC. This translates into CASSLGTGHWDF. The chain employs TRBV7-2 and TRBJ2-5; no clear D gene. This CDR3 is 12 amino acids long. Germline assignment: CDR1 SGHTA and CDR2 FQGNSA.